These T cell receptor beta chains were read from a single sample in a study of shared clonotypes between healthy human individuals. TCRdb's copy holds only in-frame clones and misses some; the assay was immunoSEQ multiplex PCR. The sample holds over 850,000 clones, 75% to 80% seen once. Sequenced input: memory CD4+ T cells from PBMCs. The source is a man aged 18 to 30 in good health. Some clones in this sample may be carry-over from other donors' samples. CDR3s include the opening cysteine and the closing phenylalanine or tryptophan.

TRBV7-8	TRBJ2-3	CASSLVARRGTDTQYF
TRBV9	TRBJ1-2	CASSPVNGESGYTF
TRBV7-2	TRBJ1-1	CASSLDQGAWTEAFF
TRBV5-1	TRBJ2-6	CASSWRGAGANVLTF
TRBV7-2	TRBJ2-3	CASSSTRADTQYF
TRBV2	TRBJ2-5	CASRGRGETQYF
TRBV27	TRBJ2-7	CASSFDRGNGEQYF
TRBV28	TRBJ1-5	CASSFPGYQPQHF
TRBV5-4	TRBJ2-1	CASSLAQHGEQFF
TRBV28	TRBJ1-4	CASSAPGTGNEKLFF
TRBV4-1	TRBJ1-2	CASRLDRDGGYTF
TRBV28	TRBJ1-2	CASSPGQGVYFTF
TRBV5-1	TRBJ2-7	CASSSTSGASYEQYF
TRBV6-1	TRBJ1-3	CASSEADGGSGNTIYF
TRBV4-2	TRBJ2-7	CASGDTPSGRALSEQYF
TRBV28	TRBJ2-1	CASSRGLGTAFYNEQFF
TRBV5-1	TRBJ1-4	CASSLPQGTNEKLFF
TRBV5-1	TRBJ2-7	CASSSIGYEQYF
TRBV2	TRBJ1-2	CASSDGDYGYTF
TRBV9	TRBJ1-1	CASSPPGISTLNTEAFF
TRBV14	TRBJ2-1	CASRKQGAIHEQFF
TRBV7-9	TRBJ1-5	CASSTNPGQGNQPQHF
TRBV28	TRBJ2-2	CAGYGGNANTGELFF
TRBV7-2	TRBJ2-7	CASSLGFREAYEQYF
TRBV6-1	TRBJ1-5	CASSEVSDQPQHF
TRBV28	TRBJ1-2	CASRIYRGISYGYTF
TRBV28	TRBJ1-5	CASSLTQGTGNNQPQHF